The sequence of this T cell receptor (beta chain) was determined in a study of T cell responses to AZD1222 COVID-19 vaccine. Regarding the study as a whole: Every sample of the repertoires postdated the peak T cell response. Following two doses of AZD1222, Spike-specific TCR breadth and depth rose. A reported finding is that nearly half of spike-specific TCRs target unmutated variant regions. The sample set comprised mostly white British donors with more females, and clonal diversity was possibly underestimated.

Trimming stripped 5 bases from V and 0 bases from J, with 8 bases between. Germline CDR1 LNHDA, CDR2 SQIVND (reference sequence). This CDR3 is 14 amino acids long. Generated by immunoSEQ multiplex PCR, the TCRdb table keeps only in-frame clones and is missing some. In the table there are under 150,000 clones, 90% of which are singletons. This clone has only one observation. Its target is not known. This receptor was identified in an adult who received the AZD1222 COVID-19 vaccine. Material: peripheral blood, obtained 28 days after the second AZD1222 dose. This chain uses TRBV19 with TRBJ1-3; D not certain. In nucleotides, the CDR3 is TGTGCCAGTAGTGCTGTTAGCTCTGGAAACACCATATATTTT. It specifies CASSAVSSGNTIYF. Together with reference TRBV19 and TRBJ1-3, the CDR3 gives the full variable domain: DGGITQSPKYLFRKEGQNVTLSCEQNLNHDAMYWYRQDPGQGLRLIYYSQIVNDFQKGDIAEGYSVSREKKESFPLTVTSAQKNPTAFYLCASSAVSSGNTIYFGEGSWLTVV.